These T cell receptor beta chains were read from a single sample in a study of response to subunit inactivated influenza vaccine. In TCRdb, the RT-PCR reads were re-called with MiXCR into one record per CDR3 protein. The sample lists about 570,000 distinct CDR3 sequences, approximately 11% occurring once. Separately, the same data were catalogued under a study of T cells expressing NK-cell markers.

Material: PBMCs from blood, obtained on the day of vaccination. The receptor set was obtained from a man aged 50 or older who received an inactivated influenza vaccine. Both conserved end residues are part of each CDR3. A D gene is named only where the DNA matches it firmly. Part of the rows lack a size; the others show once, few, many or a class for expanded clones.

d_call,j_call,v_call,clone_size,cdr3_aa,cdr3_nt
-,TRBJ1-4,TRBV7-2,many,CASSGGQFNEKLFF,TGTGCCAGCAGTGGTGGGCAGTTTAATGAAAAACTGTTTTTT
-,TRBJ1-5,TRBV6-1,few,CASRGQFKEPQHF,TGTGCCAGCAGAGGACAGTTTAAAGAGCCCCAGCATTTT
-,TRBJ2-7,TRBV7-9,-,CASSATGTRTYEQYF,TGTGCCAGCAGCGCAACCGGGACCCGGACCTACGAGCAGTACTTC
TRBD2,TRBJ2-5,TRBV12-3/TRBV12-4,-,CASSSPRGARKTQYF,TGTGCCAGCAGCTCCCCGCGGGGGGCTAGGAAGACCCAGTACTTC
TRBD2,TRBJ2-7,TRBV6-1,few,CASSPPGTRGEQYF,TGTGCCAGCAGCCCACCCGGGACTAGGGGCGAGCAGTACTTC
TRBD1,TRBJ2-2,TRBV12-3/TRBV12-4,many,CASRSGTGVAGELFF,TGTGCCAGCAGATCGGGGACAGGGGTTGCCGGGGAGCTGTTTTTT
-,TRBJ2-1,TRBV2,-,CASSRNFVQFF,TGTGCCAGCAGTAGAAATTTCGTACAGTTCTTC
TRBD2,TRBJ2-5,TRBV29-1,-,CSVEDRLAGLQETQYF,TGCAGCGTTGAAGATCGGCTAGCGGGGTTACAAGAGACCCAGTACTTC
TRBD2,TRBJ2-3,TRBV24-1,few,CATSAASGIGTDTQYF,TGTGCCACCAGTGCAGCTAGCGGGATCGGCACAGATACGCAGTATTTT
-,TRBJ2-7,TRBV6-2/TRBV6-3,-,CASGRLGEQYF,TGTGCAAGCGGACGGTTGGGCGAGCAGTACTTC
TRBD2,TRBJ2-7,TRBV11-2,-,CASTGPDLAGVFLGPYEQYF,TGTGCCAGCACCGGACCCGATCTAGCGGGAGTTTTTTTGGGCCCCTACGAGCAGTACTTC
-,TRBJ1-5,TRBV6-2/TRBV6-3,few,CASRYPGSNQPQHF,TGTGCCAGCCGCTACCCGGGATCCAATCAGCCCCAGCATTTT
TRBD2,TRBJ2-1,TRBV28,few,CASTTGLAGGLDEQFF,TGTGCCAGCACCACGGGACTAGCGGGGGGCCTCGATGAGCAGTTCTTC
-,TRBJ2-2,TRBV12-3/TRBV12-4,many,CASSLTGGELFF,TGTGCCAGCAGCCTGACCGGCGGGGAGCTGTTTTTT
TRBD2,TRBJ2-2,TRBV4-3,-,CASSPGREFAGELFF,TGCGCCAGCAGCCCAGGGCGGGAGTTCGCCGGGGAGCTGTTTTTT